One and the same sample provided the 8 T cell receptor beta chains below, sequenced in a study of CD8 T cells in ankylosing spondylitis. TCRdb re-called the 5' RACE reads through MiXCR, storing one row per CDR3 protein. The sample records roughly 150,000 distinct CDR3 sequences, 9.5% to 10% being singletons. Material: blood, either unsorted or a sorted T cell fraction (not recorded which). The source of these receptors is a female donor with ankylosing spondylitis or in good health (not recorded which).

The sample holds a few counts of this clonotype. CDR3 in DNA: TGTGCCAGCAGCCCGAGTTGGGGTGGCTCCTACGAGCAGTACTTC. Protein sequence: CASSPSWGGSYEQYF. The V call is TRBV28, the J call TRBJ2-7; no clear D. There are 15 residues in the CDR3. Germline CDR1 reads MDHEN; CDR2 reads SYDVKM. Trimming removed 6 bases at V and 0 bases at J, with 15 bases between. Using reference TRBV28 and TRBJ2-7 for the parts outside the CDR3, the full variable domain is DVKVTQSSRYLVKRTGEKVFLECVQDMDHENMFWYRQDPGLGLRLIYFSYDVKMKEKGDIPEGYSVSREKKERFSLILESASTNQTSMYLCASSPSWGGSYEQYFGPGTRLTVT.

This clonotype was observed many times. The CDR3 loop is CATQWGELNTEAFF. In nucleotides, the CDR3 is TGTGCCACCCAGTGGGGGGAGTTGAACACTGAAGCTTTCTTT. The chain combines TRBV28 with TRBJ1-1; perhaps TRBD1 as D (5 bases). The CDR3 spans 14 residues. Deletions cut 10 bases from V and 0 bases from J, with 15 bases between. CDR1 is MDHEN, CDR2 SYDVKM, per germline.

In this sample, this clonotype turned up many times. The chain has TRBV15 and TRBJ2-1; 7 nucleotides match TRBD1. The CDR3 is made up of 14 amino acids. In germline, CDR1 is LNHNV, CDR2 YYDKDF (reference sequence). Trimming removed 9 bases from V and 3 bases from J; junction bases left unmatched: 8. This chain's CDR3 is CATSRDRYYNEQFF. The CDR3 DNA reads TGTGCCACGAGTCGGGACAGATACTACAATGAGCAGTTCTTC.

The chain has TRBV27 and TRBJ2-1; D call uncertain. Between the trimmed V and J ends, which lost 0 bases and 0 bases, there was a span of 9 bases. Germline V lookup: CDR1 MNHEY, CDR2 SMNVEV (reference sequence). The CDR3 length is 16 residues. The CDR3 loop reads CASSLSPASSYNEQFF. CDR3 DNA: TGTGCCAGCAGTTTATCTCCAGCTTCCTCCTACAATGAGCAGTTCTTC.

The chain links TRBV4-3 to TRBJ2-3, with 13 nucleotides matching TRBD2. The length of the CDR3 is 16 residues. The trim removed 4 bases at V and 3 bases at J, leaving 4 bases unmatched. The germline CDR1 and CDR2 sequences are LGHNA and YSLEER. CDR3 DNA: TGCGCCAGCAGCCCCGGGACTAGCGGGAAAACAGATACGCAGTATTTT. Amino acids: CASSPGTSGKTDTQYF.

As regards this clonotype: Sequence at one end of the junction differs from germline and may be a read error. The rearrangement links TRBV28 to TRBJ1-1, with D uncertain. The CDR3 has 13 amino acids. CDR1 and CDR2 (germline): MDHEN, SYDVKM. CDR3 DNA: TGTGCCAGCAGTCGGACGGTGAAAACTGAAGCTTTCTTT. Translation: CASSRTVKTEAFF.

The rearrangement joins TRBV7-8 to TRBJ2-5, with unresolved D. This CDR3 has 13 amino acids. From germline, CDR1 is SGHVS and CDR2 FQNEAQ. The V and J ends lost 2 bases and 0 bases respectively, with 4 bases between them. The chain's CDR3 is CASSLPNQETQYF. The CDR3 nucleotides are TGTGCCAGCAGCTTACCAAACCAAGAGACCCAGTACTTC.

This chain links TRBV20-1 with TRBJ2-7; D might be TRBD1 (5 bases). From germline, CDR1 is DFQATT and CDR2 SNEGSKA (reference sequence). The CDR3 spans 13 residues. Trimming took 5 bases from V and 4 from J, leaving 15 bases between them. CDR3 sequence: CSAAPGYGYEQYF. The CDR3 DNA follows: TGCAGTGCTGCTCCAGGGTATGGGTACGAGCAGTACTTC.